This TCR beta chain stems from a study of CD8+ T cells in alopecia areata. TCR sequencing used cDNA made by reverse transcription of extracted RNA. Here immunoSEQ multiplex PCR was the method, and the copy in TCRdb shows in-frame clones only, minus some. Of some 110,000 clones in the sample, about 60% were seen once. The CDR3 consists of 13 residues. The ends lost 11 bases at V and 4 bases at J; junction bases unmatched: 9. The germline CDR1 and CDR2 sequences are MNHEY and SMNVEV (reference sequence). Treatment denoted: oral pan-JAK inhibitor, 5-10 mg twice daily. The TCR sequence derives from a human donor with alopecia areata. The genes are TRBV27 and TRBJ2-7, with 9 bases aligning to TRBD1. The starting material was CD8+ T cells sorted from blood, obtained at week 24, from a patient treated with tofacitinib. The CDR3, as DNA: TGTGCCGTGGCCCCGGGACAGGGTTACGAGCAGTACTTC. Its translation: CAVAPGQGYEQYF.